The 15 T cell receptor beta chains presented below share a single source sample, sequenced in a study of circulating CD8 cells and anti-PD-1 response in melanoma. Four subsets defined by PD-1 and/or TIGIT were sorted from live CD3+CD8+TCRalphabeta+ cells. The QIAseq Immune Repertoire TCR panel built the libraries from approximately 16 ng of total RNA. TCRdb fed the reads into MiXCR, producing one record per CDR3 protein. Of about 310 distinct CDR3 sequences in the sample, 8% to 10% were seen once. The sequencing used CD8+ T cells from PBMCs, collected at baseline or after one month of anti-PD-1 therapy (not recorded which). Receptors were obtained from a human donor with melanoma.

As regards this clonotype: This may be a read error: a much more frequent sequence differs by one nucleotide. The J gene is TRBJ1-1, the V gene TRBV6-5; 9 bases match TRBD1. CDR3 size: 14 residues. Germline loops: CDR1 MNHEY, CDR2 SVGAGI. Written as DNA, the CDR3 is TGTGCCTGCAGTTCGGGACAGGGGAACACTGAAGCTTTCTTT. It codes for CACSSGQGNTEAFF.

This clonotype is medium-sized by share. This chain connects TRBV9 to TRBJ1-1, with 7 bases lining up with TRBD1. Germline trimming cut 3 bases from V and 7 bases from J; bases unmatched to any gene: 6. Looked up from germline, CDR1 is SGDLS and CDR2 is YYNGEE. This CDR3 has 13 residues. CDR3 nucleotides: TGTGCCAGCAGCGCTTGGGACAGAGATGAAGCTTTCTTT. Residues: CASSAWDRDEAFF.

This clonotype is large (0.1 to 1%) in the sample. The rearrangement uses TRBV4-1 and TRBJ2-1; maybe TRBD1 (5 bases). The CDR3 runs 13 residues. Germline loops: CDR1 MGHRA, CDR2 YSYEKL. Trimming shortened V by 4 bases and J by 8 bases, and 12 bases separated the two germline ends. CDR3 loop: CASSRQWGDEQFF. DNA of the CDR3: TGCGCCAGCAGCCGGCAATGGGGCGATGAGCAGTTCTTC.

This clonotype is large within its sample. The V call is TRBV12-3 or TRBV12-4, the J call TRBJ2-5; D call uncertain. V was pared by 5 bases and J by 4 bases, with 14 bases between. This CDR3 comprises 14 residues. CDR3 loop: CASSQDPSGETQYF. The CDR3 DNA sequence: TGTGCCAGCAGTCAGGACCCTTCGGGAGAGACCCAGTACTTC.

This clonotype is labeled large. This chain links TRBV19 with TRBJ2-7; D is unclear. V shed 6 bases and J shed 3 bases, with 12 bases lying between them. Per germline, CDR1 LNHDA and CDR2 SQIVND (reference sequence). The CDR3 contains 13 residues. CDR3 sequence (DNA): TGTGCCAGTAGCCAGAGTTACAGCTACGAGCAGTACTTC. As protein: CASSQSYSYEQYF.

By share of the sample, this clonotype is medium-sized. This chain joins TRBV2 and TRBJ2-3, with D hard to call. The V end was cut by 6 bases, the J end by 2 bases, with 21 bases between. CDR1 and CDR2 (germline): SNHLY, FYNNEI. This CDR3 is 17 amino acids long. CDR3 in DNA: TGTGCCAGCAGCCCCCCCCTCCCGGTAATCCCCACAGATACGCAGTATTTT. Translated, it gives CASSPPLPVIPTDTQYF.

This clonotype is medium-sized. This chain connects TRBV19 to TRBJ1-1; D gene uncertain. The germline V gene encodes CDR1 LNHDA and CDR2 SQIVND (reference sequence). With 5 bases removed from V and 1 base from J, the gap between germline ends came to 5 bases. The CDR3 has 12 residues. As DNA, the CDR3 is TGTGCCAGTAGTGTCGGGAACACTGAAGCTTTCTTT. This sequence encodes CASSVGNTEAFF. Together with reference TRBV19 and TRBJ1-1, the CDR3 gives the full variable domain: DGGITQSPKYLFRKEGQNVTLSCEQNLNHDAMYWYRQDPGQGLRLIYYSQIVNDFQKGDIAEGYSVSREKKESFPLTVTSAQKNPTAFYLCASSVGNTEAFFGQGTRLTVV.

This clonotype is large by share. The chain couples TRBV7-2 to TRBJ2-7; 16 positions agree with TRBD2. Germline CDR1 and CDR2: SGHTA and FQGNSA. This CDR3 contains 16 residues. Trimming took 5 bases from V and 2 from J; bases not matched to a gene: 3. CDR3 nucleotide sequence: TGTGCCAGCAGCGAGGGACTAGCGGGGGGGACCTACGAGCAGTACTTC. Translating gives CASSEGLAGGTYEQYF.

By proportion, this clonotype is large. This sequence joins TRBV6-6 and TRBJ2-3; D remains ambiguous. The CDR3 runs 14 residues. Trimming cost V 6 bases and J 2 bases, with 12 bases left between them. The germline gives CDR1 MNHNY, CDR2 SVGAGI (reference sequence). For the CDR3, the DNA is TGTGCCAGCAGAGCAGATACTACCACAGATACGCAGTATTTT. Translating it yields CASRADTTTDTQYF.

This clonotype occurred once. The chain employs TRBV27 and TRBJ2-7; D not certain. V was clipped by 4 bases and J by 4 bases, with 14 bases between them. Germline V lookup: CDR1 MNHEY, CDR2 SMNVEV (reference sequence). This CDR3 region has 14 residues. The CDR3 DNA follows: TGTGCCAGCAGTTCTGGCTGGGGAACTTACGAGCAGTACTTC. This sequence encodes CASSSGWGTYEQYF.

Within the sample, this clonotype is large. The CDR3 spells CAWSEENTEAFF. In nucleotides, the CDR3 is TGTGCCTGGAGTGAGGAGAACACTGAAGCTTTCTTT. The V call is TRBV30, the J call TRBJ1-1; no clear D gene. CDR1 and CDR2 from the germline V gene are GTSNPN and SVGIG (reference sequence). V shed 1 base and J shed 1 base, with 4 bases lying between them. The CDR3 covers 12 residues. Full variable domain (outside the CDR3, taken from reference TRBV30 and TRBJ1-1): SQTIHQWPATLVQPVGSPLSLECTVEGTSNPNLYWYRQAAGRGLQLLFYSVGIGQISSEVPQNLSASRPQDRQFILSSKKLLLSDSGFYLCAWSEENTEAFFGQGTRLTVV.

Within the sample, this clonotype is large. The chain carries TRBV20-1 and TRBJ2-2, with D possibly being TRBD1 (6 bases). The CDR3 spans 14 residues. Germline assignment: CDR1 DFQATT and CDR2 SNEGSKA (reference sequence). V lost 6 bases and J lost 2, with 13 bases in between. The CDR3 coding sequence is TGCAGTGCAACCGGGACACTCAACACCGGGGAGCTGTTTTTT. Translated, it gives CSATGTLNTGELFF.

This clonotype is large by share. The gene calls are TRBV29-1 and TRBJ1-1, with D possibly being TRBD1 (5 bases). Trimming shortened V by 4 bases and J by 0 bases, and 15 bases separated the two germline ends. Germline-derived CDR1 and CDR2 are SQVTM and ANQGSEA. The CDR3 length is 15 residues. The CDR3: CSVVGAGWLNTEAFF. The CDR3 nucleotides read TGCAGCGTTGTCGGGGCGGGTTGGCTGAACACTGAAGCTTTCTTT.

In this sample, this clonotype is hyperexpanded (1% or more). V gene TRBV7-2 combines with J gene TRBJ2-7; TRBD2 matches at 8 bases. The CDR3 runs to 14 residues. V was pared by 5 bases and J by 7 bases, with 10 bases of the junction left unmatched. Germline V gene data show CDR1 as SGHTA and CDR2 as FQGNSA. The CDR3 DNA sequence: TGTGCCAGCAGCAGCGGGGGCCGGGGGGATGAGCAGTACTTC. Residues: CASSSGGRGDEQYF.

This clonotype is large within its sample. CDR3 protein: CASSLLAGAGNEQFF. CDR3 nucleotide sequence: TGTGCCAGCAGCTTACTAGCGGGGGCTGGTAATGAGCAGTTCTTC. This sequence joins TRBV14 and TRBJ2-1; 11 bases fit TRBD2. Looked up from germline, CDR1 is SGHDN and CDR2 is FVKESK. The V segment lost 5 bases and the J segment 7 bases; nucleotides outside the gene matches: 7. This CDR3 has 15 amino acids.